This T cell receptor beta chain was identified in a study of OX40 agonist ivuxolimab in advanced cancers. At the level of the study: The patients received agonistic anti-OX40 (CD134) antibody ivuxolimab. Broader study findings: A proportion of nonresponders additionally exhibited low normalized T-cell clonal expansion. Both CD4+ and CD8+ T cell populations in blood had undergone clonal expansion by week 6 at 0.1 to 3.0 mg/kg.

Generated by immunoSEQ multiplex PCR, the TCRdb table keeps only in-frame clones and is missing some. The data contain more than 35,000 clones, approximately 80% of them singletons. CDR3 length equals 15 residues. Looked up from germline, CDR1 is ENHRY and CDR2 is SYGVKD. As for this clone: Its cognate antigen is unknown. Mismatch with germline at one junction end may stem from a read error.

This TCR came from an adult with an advanced solid tumor such as melanoma, head and neck, liver or kidney cancer. The source was CD4+ or CD8+ T cells sorted from blood, collected in a trial of the OX40 agonist ivuxolimab. The chain is built from TRBV10-3 and TRBJ1-5, with 9 bases identical to TRBD1. The CDR3 spells CASSPDRGMHQPQHF. CDR3 nucleotides: TGTGCCAGCAGTCCCGACAGGGGGATGCATCAGCCCCAGCATTTT.